This TCR beta chain is from a study of patients and donors after allogeneic stem cell transplantation. V shed 8 bases and J shed 4 bases, with 17 bases lying between them. Germline V gene lookup returns CDR1 MNHNY and CDR2 SVGAGI (reference sequence). CDR3 length: 15 residues. This clonotype was found once. TCRdb reprocessed the RT-PCR reads with MiXCR, giving one entry per CDR3 protein. Counted here are approximately 200,000 distinct CDR3 sequences, around 40% occurring once; the ten biggest clones make up more than 9%. The sequenced sample consisted of blood, either unsorted or a sorted T cell fraction (not recorded which). The TCR sequence derives from a human donor who was either an allogeneic HSCT recipient or a stem cell or donor lymphocyte infusion donor (not recorded which). It is not recorded whose cells these are; they may come from a transplant donor. The rearrangement links TRBV6-6 to TRBJ1-4; a possible D gene is TRBD1 (5 bases). In DNA, the CDR3 is TGTGCCAGCTCCCGGGGGGGGAGTCTTAATGAAAAACTGTTTTTT. This encodes CASSRGGSLNEKLFF.